This T cell receptor (beta chain) was observed in a study of T-cell reconstitution after alpha-beta-depleted transplantation in children. Researchers prepared the TCRbeta library using unique molecular identifiers, the study reports. TCRdb re-derived calls from the PCR reads in MiXCR, one entry per CDR3 protein. Of around 360,000 distinct CDR3 sequences in the sample, approximately 10% were seen once. The CDR3 totals 15 residues. This TCR was recovered from a human donor who donated a stem cell graft to a child with acute lymphoblastic leukemia. The sample in question was PBMCs from the stem cell graft donor, obtained from the stem cell graft. V and J are TRBV21-1 and TRBJ2-2; TRBD1, the table's D call, lacks a check against the DNA. TRBV21-1 is a pseudogene locus. The CDR3: CASSKGQGATGELFF. The CDR3 coding sequence is TGTGCCAGCAGCAAGGGCCAGGGGGCTACCGGGGAGCTGTTTTTT.